Following are 15 T cell receptor beta chains from one sample sequenced in a study of blood T cell repertoires in COVID-19. The assay was immunoSEQ multiplex PCR, and TCRdb's table has in-frame clones only and misses some. The sample consists of almost 500,000 clones, 88% of them appearing once. The sequenced material came from PBMCs or T cells enriched from blood (not recorded which). All receptors come from a woman in her sixties or seventies who had recovered from COVID-19.

This chain connects TRBV25-1 to TRBJ2-5; D perhaps matches TRBD1 (5 bases). Germline CDR1 reads MGHDK; CDR2 reads SYGVNS. V was cut by 1 base and J by 5 bases, with 17 bases left in between. The CDR3 totals 16 residues. CDR3 region: CASSEWQGAKVETQYF. The CDR3 nucleotides are TGTGCCAGCAGTGAATGGCAAGGGGCTAAGGTTGAGACCCAGTACTTC.

The chain links TRBV27 to TRBJ2-6; D might be TRBD2 (5 bases). V was pared by 4 bases and J by 4 bases, with 11 bases between. Germline V gene data show CDR1 as MNHEY and CDR2 as SMNVEV (reference sequence). The CDR3 length is 15 residues. As DNA, the CDR3 is TGTGCCAGCAGTTCTAGCCAGGACGGGGCCAACGTCCTGACTTTC. Protein: CASSSSQDGANVLTF.

The V and J genes are TRBV10-2 and TRBJ2-4; no firm D call. The length of the CDR3 is 14 residues. Germline V gene lookup returns CDR1 WSHSY and CDR2 SAAADI. Trimming pared 2 bases from V and 3 bases from J, leaving 8 bases between. In DNA, the CDR3 is TGCGCCAGCAGTGAGGATTCCTACAAAAACATTCAGTACTTC. This encodes CASSEDSYKNIQYF.

The table lists this clone with many counts. The rearrangement uses TRBV28 and TRBJ2-3; 11 bases agree with TRBD2. CDR3 length equals 16 residues. Germline V gene lookup returns CDR1 MDHEN and CDR2 SYDVKM. After removal of 0 bases from V and 1 base from J, the junction contained 0 bases not matched to a gene. The CDR3 is CASSLWTSGGTDTQYF. The CDR3 bases are TGTGCCAGCAGTTTATGGACTAGCGGGGGCACAGATACGCAGTATTTT.

This clone was detected once. The chain joins TRBV4-1 to TRBJ2-2; D may be TRBD2 (6 bases). The V end lost 3 bases, the J end lost 1 base, and 6 bases lay between the germline ends. The CDR3 is made up of 14 amino acids. The germline V gene has CDR1 MGHRA and CDR2 YSYEKL. CDR3: CASSQGLNTGELFF. The CDR3 DNA follows: TGCGCCAGCAGCCAGGGACTGAACACCGGGGAGCTGTTTTTT.

Regarding this clone: The junction and the germline gene differ at one end; a read error may be behind it. CDR3: CASSLTPSGGATANTGELFF. The DNA of the CDR3 is TGTGCTAGCAGCTTAACCCCCAGCGGGGGGGCTACTGCGAACACCGGGGAGCTGTTTTTT. This sequence joins TRBV7-7 and TRBJ2-2, with TRBD2 matching over 10 bases. Germline V gene lookup returns CDR1 SSHAT and CDR2 FNYEAQ (reference sequence). The CDR3 spans 20 residues.

J is TRBJ2-4 and V is TRBV10-3; weak D call: TRBD1 (5 bases). CDR1 is ENHRY, CDR2 SYGVKD, per germline. The V gene lost 0 bases and the J gene lost 4 bases, with 22 bases spanning the gap. The CDR3 is made up of 19 amino acids. Here the CDR3 DNA reads TGTGCCATCAGTGAGTCGAGCATACAGGCCAAACCAGCTAAAAACATTCAGTACTTC. This translates into CAISESSIQAKPAKNIQYF.

V gene TRBV27 combines with J gene TRBJ1-2, with 9 bases lining up with TRBD1. CDR3 length equals 13 residues. The V gene's germline CDR1 is MNHEY and CDR2 SMNVEV (reference sequence). Germline trimming cut 4 bases from V and 7 bases from J; bases unmatched to any gene: 4. The CDR3 is CASSWGTGSGYTF. CDR3 coding DNA: TGTGCCAGCAGTTGGGGGACAGGGTCTGGCTACACCTTC.

A note on this clone: The identical CDR3 is also encoded by other nucleotide sequences in the sample. The gene calls are TRBV30 and TRBJ1-5; possible D gene TRBD1, 5 bases. This CDR3 is built from 13 residues. CDR1 GTSNPN and CDR2 SVGIG come from the germline V gene (reference sequence). The V gene lost 3 bases and the J gene lost 4 bases, with 10 bases spanning the gap. The CDR3 DNA reads as TGTGCCTGGAGCCCGGGGGGAAATCAGCCCCAGCATTTT. Translated, it gives CAWSPGGNQPQHF. Full variable domain (outside the CDR3, taken from reference TRBV30 and TRBJ1-5): SQTIHQWPATLVQPVGSPLSLECTVEGTSNPNLYWYRQAAGRGLQLLFYSVGIGQISSEVPQNLSASRPQDRQFILSSKKLLLSDSGFYLCAWSPGGNQPQHFGDGTRLSIL.

The chain uses TRBV19 and TRBJ2-5; D perhaps matches TRBD2 (6 bases). In germline, CDR1 is LNHDA, CDR2 SQIVND (reference sequence). This CDR3 is 15 amino acids long. The V gene lost 3 bases and the J gene lost 0 bases, with 11 bases spanning the gap. The CDR3 loop reads CASSIFGGDQETQYF. CDR3 bases: TGTGCCAGTAGTATCTTCGGAGGGGACCAAGAGACCCAGTACTTC.

This chain connects TRBV27 to TRBJ1-2; 8 positions match TRBD1. This CDR3 region has 12 residues. Germline loops: CDR1 MNHEY, CDR2 SMNVEV (reference sequence). J was trimmed by 8 bases and V by 8 bases; bases with no gene match: 7. The CDR3 here is CASARTGHGYTF. The CDR3, as DNA: TGTGCCAGCGCCAGGACAGGGCACGGCTACACCTTC.

V and J are TRBV30 and TRBJ2-4, with 7 bases matching TRBD2. CDR1 and CDR2 from the germline V gene are GTSNPN and SVGIG (reference sequence). This CDR3 region has 15 residues. V was pared by 0 bases and J by 3 bases, with 5 bases of the junction left unmatched. CDR3 region: CAWSVDGGGKNIQYF. The CDR3 DNA is TGTGCCTGGAGTGTCGATGGGGGGGGCAAAAACATTCAGTACTTC.

This chain connects TRBV5-1 to TRBJ2-1; possibly TRBD1 for D (7 bases). The germline V and J ends were trimmed by 3 bases and 0 bases, with 13 bases remaining between them. Germline V lookup: CDR1 SGHRS, CDR2 YFSETQ. The CDR3 is 16 residues long. The CDR3: CASSSSEGASYNEQFF. The CDR3 DNA sequence: TGCGCCAGCAGCTCGTCGGAGGGGGCCTCCTACAATGAGCAGTTCTTC.

The chain recombines TRBV27 with TRBJ1-5, with D possibly matching TRBD1 (6 bases). V was shortened by 4 bases and J by 0 bases, with 10 bases between the two germline ends. The CDR3 is 15 residues long. The V gene's germline CDR1 is MNHEY and CDR2 SMNVEV (reference sequence). DNA of the CDR3: TGTGCCAGCAGTTCTTGGACAGATAGCAATCAGCCCCAGCATTTT. It encodes CASSSWTDSNQPQHF.

The chain's CDR3 is CASSGRDRPNTIYF. CDR3 bases: TGTGCCAGCAGCGGCCGGGACAGGCCAAACACCATATATTTT. This chain links TRBV11-2 with TRBJ1-3, with TRBD1 identical over 8 bases. Germline V gene data show CDR1 as SGHAT and CDR2 as FQNNGV. The trim removed 5 bases at V and 6 bases at J, leaving 6 bases unmatched. There are 14 residues in the CDR3.